The rows below give T cell receptor beta chains drawn from one sample of a study of cytomegalovirus exposure and HLA in healthy donors. Measured with immunoSEQ multiplex PCR; TCRdb has only the in-frame clones, and not every one. The repertoire holds hundreds of thousands of clones, with roughly 80% as singletons. Sequenced material: PBMCs. The receptors shown here come from a girl aged 10-17 years in good health and CMV-seronegative. Each CDR3 is given with its conserved first and last residue. Each record gives: D gene, V gene, J gene, clone size, CDR3 DNA, CDR3 protein. A D gene is named only where the DNA matches it firmly. The size of a clone is reported for some rows only, either as once, few or many, or as a class for expanded clones.

TRBD2	TRBV9	TRBJ2-3	.	TGTGCCAGCAGCGTAGGTAGCGGGAGTCGACTTAGCACAGATACGCAGTATTTT	CASSVGSGSRLSTDTQYF
.	TRBV7-9	TRBJ1-1	.	TGTGCCAGCAGGAAGGCGGTCGAGAACACTGAAGCTTTCTTT	CASRKAVENTEAFF
.	TRBV18	TRBJ1-3	.	TGTGCCAGCTCACCACCCGGGATTCGGAACACCATATATTTT	CASSPPGIRNTIYF
.	TRBV30	TRBJ1-3	.	TGTGCCTGGCAGAGAAACACCATATATTTT	CAWQRNTIYF
TRBD2	TRBV7-2	TRBJ2-3	.	TGTGCCAGCAGCAAGCCGGGGGGGCCGGATACGCAGTATTTT	CASSKPGGPDTQYF
TRBD1	TRBV28	TRBJ1-1	.	TGTGCCAGCAGAGGACAGGGACCTAACACTGAAGCTTTCTTT	CASRGQGPNTEAFF
.	TRBV7-2	TRBJ1-1	.	TGTGCCAGCAGCTTAGTCTCCGGGCAGGGGTATGGGAACACTGAAGCTTTCTTT	CASSLVSGQGYGNTEAFF
.	TRBV30	TRBJ2-1	.	TGTGCCTGGAGTATTGGGGGGACGACTTACAATGAGCAGTTCTTC	CAWSIGGTTYNEQFF
.	TRBV6-1	TRBJ2-5	.	TGTGCCAGCACCTTAAGTGGGGGCGGAGAGACCCAGTACTTC	CASTLSGGGETQYF
TRBD2	TRBV5-6	TRBJ2-7	.	TGTGCCAGCAGCTTGTTGGTAGGGCTAGCGGGGGGGCCTTTCTACGAGCAGTACTTC	CASSLLVGLAGGPFYEQYF
TRBD2	TRBV2	TRBJ2-5	.	TGTGCCAGCAGTGAGGCGGTGAGCGGGAGCCAAGAGACCCAGTACTTC	CASSEAVSGSQETQYF
.	TRBV7-2	TRBJ2-5	.	TGTGCCAGCAGCTTAGCCCCCCCTGGATCGGGGACCCAGTACTTC	CASSLAPPGSGTQYF
.	TRBV7-3	TRBJ2-5	.	TGTGCCAGCAGCTTGGGGACATATTCCCAAGAGACCCAGTACTTC	CASSLGTYSQETQYF
.	TRBV27	TRBJ1-5	.	TGTGCCAGCAGTGGGAGTAACGGCAATCAGCCCCAGCATTTT	CASSGSNGNQPQHF
.	TRBV28	TRBJ2-4	.	TGTGCCAGCACAGGGAACAAAAACATTCAGTACTTC	CASTGNKNIQYF
.	TRBV29-1	TRBJ2-7	.	TGCAGCGTAACACAGGACTCCTACGAGCAGTACTTC	CSVTQDSYEQYF
TRBD1	TRBV28	TRBJ1-2	.	TGTGCCAGCAGGAGGACAGGGGCCGTGAACTATGGCTACACCTTC	CASRRTGAVNYGYTF
TRBD2	TRBV27	TRBJ2-2	once	TGTGCCAGCAGTTGGAGCGGGGGGGCGGGAACCGGGGAGCTGTTTTTT	CASSWSGGAGTGELFF
TRBD1	TRBV4-3	TRBJ1-1	.	TGCGCCAGCAGCCAAGAAGTAGGACAGGGAGTTACCGGAATACGGGAAGCTTTCTTT	CASSQEVGQGVTGIREAFF
TRBD2	TRBV9	TRBJ2-1	.	TGTGCCAGCAGCTCTGGACTAGCGGGAGGTAATGAGCAGTTCTTC	CASSSGLAGGNEQFF
TRBD1	TRBV28	TRBJ2-6	.	TGTGCCAGCAGTTACTTCGGACAGGGCGCTTTTGGGGCCAACGTCCTGACTTTC	CASSYFGQGAFGANVLTF
.	TRBV7-3	TRBJ1-2	.	TGTTCCAGCAGAGTATACAGGTATGGCTACACCTTC	CSSRVYRYGYTF
.	TRBV2	TRBJ1-5	.	TGTGCCAGCAGTTCCGGCAGGTTAAATCAGCCCCAGCATTTT	CASSSGRLNQPQHF
TRBD2	TRBV30	TRBJ2-1	.	TGTGCCTGGAGTGTACTAGCGGGAGGGCCCTATGAGCAGTTCTTC	CAWSVLAGGPYEQFF
TRBD2	TRBV4-1	TRBJ2-1	.	TGCGCCAGCAGCCAAGGGCGGCTAGCGGGAGGCTTTGAGCAGTTCTTC	CASSQGRLAGGFEQFF
.	TRBV19	TRBJ1-1	.	TGTGCCAGTAGTGAACAGGGTATAACTGAAGCTTTCTTT	CASSEQGITEAFF
.	TRBV7-8	TRBJ1-5	.	TGTGCCAGCAGCGACATGGGCGTTGGCAATCAGCCCCAGCATTTT	CASSDMGVGNQPQHF
.	TRBV4-1	TRBJ1-3	.	TGCGCCAGCAGCCAAGCGGAGAACTTACGCTCTGGAAACACCATATATTTT	CASSQAENLRSGNTIYF
TRBD2	TRBV9	TRBJ2-1	.	TGTGCCAGCAGCGTAGGGGAGGGCTACCACAATGAGCAGTTCTTC	CASSVGEGYHNEQFF
.	TRBV20-1	TRBJ2-2	.	TGCAGTGCAAGACTTGTGGGGGAGCTGTTTTTT	CSARLVGELFF
.	TRBV6-1	TRBJ1-5	.	TGTGCCAGCAGTGAAAATAGAGAGCCCCAGCATTTT	CASSENREPQHF
TRBD2	TRBV6-1	TRBJ2-1	few	TGTGCCAGCATGGGGGACTATAATGAGCAGTTCTTC	CASMGDYNEQFF
TRBD1	TRBV18	TRBJ1-2	once	TGTGCCAGCTCAGCAGGGACAGACTATGGCTACACCTTC	CASSAGTDYGYTF
.	TRBV5-1	TRBJ2-7	.	TGCGCCAGCAGCTTGGAGGGACACTCCTACGAGCAGTACTTC	CASSLEGHSYEQYF
TRBD1	TRBV27	TRBJ2-7	.	TGTGCCAGCAGTGTCAAGGGGGCTTTGGAGCAGTACTTC	CASSVKGALEQYF
TRBD1	TRBV6-5	TRBJ1-2	.	TGTGCCAGCAGTCCAACCGGGACAGGGGATTTTGGCTACACCTTC	CASSPTGTGDFGYTF
.	TRBV4-1	TRBJ2-1	.	TGCGCCAGCAGCCAGAAGGGGGGGGGCCTCAATGAGCAGTTCTTC	CASSQKGGGLNEQFF
TRBD1	TRBV5-1	TRBJ2-3	.	TGCGCCAGCAGCTCCTACGGACAGGTATCCGGGGATACGCAGTATTTT	CASSSYGQVSGDTQYF
.	TRBV2	TRBJ2-7	once	TGTGCCAGCAGCTTCCTACTTAGCCTGTACTTC	CASSFLLSLYF
TRBD2	TRBV14	TRBJ2-1	.	TGTGCCAGCAGCCCGAGAGCGGGGTACCAATACAATGAGCAGTTCTTC	CASSPRAGYQYNEQFF
TRBD2	TRBV11-2	TRBJ2-1	.	TGTGCCAGCAGGTTAGCGGGGGGGCTCGGTGAGCAGTTCTTC	CASRLAGGLGEQFF